This entry is about one TCR beta chain. Its antigen is as yet unknown. Sequencing relied on immunoSEQ assay v3.0, run at survey level. A target of about 40,000-55,000 T-cell genomes per sample was set for sequencing. Method: immunoSEQ multiplex PCR; TCRdb's copy keeps in-frame clones and lacks some. The repertoire holds about 24,000 clones, about 86% seen once, with 15% in the top ten. The data stem from a study of long-term antiretroviral therapy in people with HIV. Study-level information: By about a decade, the earliest samples predate the 2015 immediate-ART recommendation. Study-wide findings and caveats: Repertoires in HIV (unlike those of controls) had narrower CDR3 length ranges.

PBMC samples from each donor numbered at least one pre-ART and at least two post-ART. There are 15 residues in the CDR3. V was trimmed by 0 bases and J by 0 bases, leaving 9 bases between them. Germline-derived CDR1 and CDR2 are MDHEN and SYDVKM. The chain joins TRBV28 to TRBJ2-7; no clear D gene. This receptor was identified in a man aged 50-60 years with HIV. This specimen consisted of unsorted PBMCs, obtained 1.2 years after starting antiretroviral therapy. CDR3: CASSLWGGSSYEQYF. CDR3 nucleotide sequence: TGTGCCAGCAGTTTATGGGGCGGTAGCTCCTACGAGCAGTACTTC.